The present entry profiles one T cell receptor beta chain with its context. This clonotype was picked up a small number of times. The antigen it binds to is not known. No quality values exist for individual bases; no much larger clone is one base distant. The 39 donors, aged 6 to 90 years, were systemically healthy Caucasian individuals from Russia. Approximately 9.3 milliliters of peripheral blood were collected from each donor into EDTA-treated Vacutainer tubes. Ficoll-Paque density-gradient centrifugation was used to isolate PBMCs, with at least 6 million per sample. Trizol reagent was used to extract total RNA from PBMCs, with at least 5 micrograms per sample. The percentages of naive CD45RAhigh/CD27high T cells were determined by flow cytometry on a PBMC aliquot from every donor. The sample originates from a study of blood T cells in healthy people across ages (dated by TCRdb to between 2015 and 2016). The study in broad terms: In model experiments, template switching captured about one uniquely barcoded TCR beta cDNA molecule for every two T cells. Using deep sequencing normalized with unique cDNA molecular identifiers, the study measured how TCR beta repertoire diversity changes with age. Using the same blood draw, the study looked at two additional independent replicas of 1 million unique cDNA reads for two donors, one aged 18 to 30 and the other aged 80 or older. Donors were grouped into four age groups: young (average roughly 17 years), middle-aged (39), aged (62) and long-lived (roughly 80). Donors of different ages were randomly distributed across sequencing lanes to avoid experimental bias. Summary of the overall study and its limitations: Because donor CMV infection status was unknown, age-related changes in expanded clonotypes were potentially confounded. Since profiling was done on bulk unsorted PBMCs, naive and antigen-experienced compartments could not be conclusively compared. Compared with the aged group, the long-lived group had more naive CD4+ T cells, fewer expanded clones and increased TCR diversity, suggesting age selection. Estimates of total diversity based on one million sequenced T cells were considered lower bounds and underestimates. The percentage of naive T cells measured by flow cytometry correlated strongly with observed TCR beta diversity. As age increased, observed TCR beta diversity per million T cells dropped in a roughly linear way, and a significant reduction was already evident by age about 40.

The library was produced with 5' RACE. This sample was sequenced with an Illumina HiSeq 2500. The second PCR ran for roughly 6 to 11 cycles and used a J-beta primer mix along with a sample-barcoded 5' primer. Each TCR beta cDNA molecule received a unique molecular identifier from a template-switch 5' adaptor carrying 12 random nucleotides. At least 2.5 million CDR3-containing paired-end reads were obtained from each sample. All of the RNA was converted into first-strand cDNA using the Mint cDNA synthesis kit, with a TRBC-specific oligonucleotide serving as the primer. After uracil-DNA glycosylase treatment, a first 18-cycle PCR used universal primers M1SS and BC2_uni_R on all cDNA. The study's processing was this. For normalization, 1 million high-quality reads were randomly selected from each sample, with every read carrying a distinct molecular identifier. Instead of being binned into consensus sequences, reads that shared molecular identifiers were thrown out. MiTCR, set to a Q25 quality threshold and the strictest error-elimination algorithm, was used for CDR3 identification, clonotype clustering and error correction. Lower-bound total TCR beta diversity was estimated with a nonparametric unseen species model using Euler transformation. Using fastp at Q25 and MiXCR, TCRdb reprocessed the public reads and kept productive beta chains. For every CDR3 protein sequence, its rows merge into one entry that carries the most common genes and DNA. The V and J calls follow TCRdb's processing rather than the paper's. The sample table lists around 750,000 distinct CDR3 sequences, 53% of them with a count of one. The ten largest clonotypes hold roughly two fifths of the sample.

Sequencing used blood. The clonotype originates from a man aged 80 or over in good health.

The CDR3 sequence is CASSPRDNYGYTF. The sequence in DNA is TGTGCCAGCAGCCCCCGGGACAACTATGGCTACACCTTC. Recombination linked TRBV3-1 to TRBJ1-2; the best D guess is TRBD1, with 5 bases matching. The V end loses 4 bases and the J end loses 2 bases, and a stretch of 8 bases separates them. The germline V gene (reference sequence) specifies LGHDT as CDR1 and YNNKEL as CDR2. The CDR3 spans 13 residues, from the cysteine through the phenylalanine. Left in the record is the CDR3 DNA by itself, 39 bases read in frame from the first base.